This T cell receptor beta chain appears in the sequencing data of a study of blood T cell repertoires in COVID-19. Looked up from germline, CDR1 is SEHNR and CDR2 is FQNEAQ (reference sequence). CDR3 length: 15 residues. Trimming took off 1 base at V and 0 bases at J, with 8 bases between the two ends. Recovered status in Cohort 3 required two negative PCRs, clearance, or symptom resolution. Produced via immunoSEQ multiplex PCR; TCRdb's table is partial and in-frame only. The table shows fewer than 350,000 clones, with roughly 89% occurring only once. The count of this clone is one. Source material: PBMCs or T cells enriched from blood (not recorded which). This clonotype originated in a woman in her forties who had recovered from COVID-19. The chain has TRBV7-9 and TRBJ2-3; D unresolved. Here the CDR3 DNA reads TGTGCCAGCAGCTTAGGCGTCTCTAGCACAGATACGCAGTATTTT. It yields the protein CASSLGVSSTDTQYF.